This TCR beta chain was captured in a study of follicular helper T cells after annual influenza vaccination. The germline gives CDR1 MNHEY, CDR2 SMNVEV (reference sequence). V was pared by 5 bases and J by 3 bases, with 6 bases of the junction left unmatched. This CDR3 contains 16 residues. This table comes from immunoSEQ multiplex PCR, and its TCRdb copy is limited to in-frame clones, with some not included. The table records more than 13,000 clones, 65% to 85% of them present only once. The time point denotes: 2015-2016 season, pre-vaccination. This TCR was sampled from an adult who received the influenza vaccine. The genes are TRBV27 and TRBJ2-1, with TRBD1 matching 11 bases. The sequenced sample was CXCR5- memory CD4+ T cells sorted from blood, obtained on the day of influenza vaccination. The CDR3 nucleotides are TGTGCCAGCAGTCGTACCGGGACAGGGGGCTACAATGAGCAGTTCTTC. This encodes CASSRTGTGGYNEQFF.